This T cell receptor beta chain was captured in a study of T-cell reconstitution after alpha-beta-depleted transplantation in children. Study findings and constraints: Where some patients showed high TCRbeta diversity at day 60, it came from recipient T cells and thymic progenitors that had survived.

The germline V gene encodes CDR1 LGHNA and CDR2 YNFKEQ. V dropped 0 bases and J dropped 2 bases, with 11 bases sitting between them. CDR3 length: 15 amino acids. Preparation of the TCRbeta library involved a method that used unique molecular identifiers. TCRdb used MiXCR to reprocess the PCR reads, holding one entry per CDR3 protein. The sample has roughly 48,000 distinct CDR3 sequences, over 4.5% seen once. This clonotype occurred many times. Its target is not known. The sequence was collected from a female patient aged 2-9 years who had a stem cell transplant for aplastic anemia, so the T cells may come from the graft donor. This sample comprised PBMCs, mostly from graft donor cells, obtained 60 days after TCRalphabeta/CD19-depleted stem cell transplant. V and J are TRBV4-2 and TRBJ2-7; tentatively, D is TRBD2 (5 bases). CDR3 protein: CASSQEAGVPYEQYF. CDR3 in DNA: TGTGCCAGCAGCCAAGAGGCCGGGGTGCCCTACGAGCAGTACTTC.